This TCR beta chain was profiled in a study of blood T cell repertoires in COVID-19. The germline CDR1 and CDR2 sequences are SEHNR and FQNEAQ (reference sequence). Trimming left V 2 bases short and J 9 bases short, with 8 bases between. CDR3 length: 13 amino acids. The Seattle patients joined while their infection was active and were tracked longitudinally afterward. Under the authors' procedure: How many nucleated cells were present was estimated from reference gene primer amplification. Profiling relied on immunoSEQ multiplex PCR, and the TCRdb table lists in-frame clones only, not all of them. V and J calls and clone size follow that table, whereas D and trimming were derived from the DNA. The table includes some 130,000 clones, around 89% detected once.

The chain employs TRBV7-9 and TRBJ1-6; the D is unclear. Material for sequencing was peripheral blood. The sequence was collected from a man aged 55 to 70 with COVID-19, enrolled during active disease. Here the CDR3 reads CASSLIVGSPLHF. CDR3 DNA: TGTGCCAGCAGCTTAATTGTCGGTTCACCCCTCCACTTT.